The following is a TCR beta chain sequence with its context. The data derive from a study of shared clonotypes between healthy human individuals. This CDR3 has 15 residues. Deletions cut 5 bases from V and 0 bases from J, with 14 bases between. Germline V gene data show CDR1 as SGHAT and CDR2 as FQNNGV. TCRdb keeps only in-frame clones here, not all; method: immunoSEQ multiplex PCR. The sample has a few hundred thousand clones; around 86% are singletons. The sequencing sample was made of memory CD8+ T cells sorted from blood. Subset noted: CD45RO+ cells pooled with CCR7-negative TemRA cells. The gene calls are TRBV11-2 and TRBJ2-7; D not certain. The TCR was taken from a young man in good health. This CDR3 is CASSPQPGGSYEQYF. Here the CDR3 DNA reads TGTGCCAGCAGCCCTCAGCCCGGCGGCTCCTACGAGCAGTACTTC.